This TCR beta chain was documented in a study of glioma-infiltrating T cells after dendritic cell vaccination. TCRB CDR3 was amplified from 2 ug genomic DNA or less. Profiled with immunoSEQ multiplex PCR; TCRdb holds only in-frame clones, not every one. The data show 50,000 to 70,000 clones, just under 85% seen once. With regard to this clone: The antigen is not known.

There are 13 residues in the CDR3. Germline CDR1 and CDR2: SQVTM and ANQGSEA. With V trimmed by 7 bases and J by 6 bases, 6 bases remained unmatched. General study findings and limits: Survival was not directly related to TCR clonality in these patients.

Sample time point: after dendritic cell vaccination, including at tumor progression/relapse. Only patients with spare fresh-frozen tumor and over two years of follow-up were included. Sequenced here: blood, sampled after dendritic cell vaccination. This chain uses TRBV29-1 with TRBJ1-4; 9 positions agree with TRBD1. The receptor's source is a human donor with glioblastoma. CDR3 loop: CSAGTGPDEKLFF. Written as DNA, the CDR3 is TGCAGCGCTGGGACAGGGCCCGATGAAAAACTGTTTTTT.